These 23 T cell receptor beta chains were sequenced from one sample in a study of T cells expressing NK-cell markers. TCRdb re-called the 5' RACE reads and shows each CDR3 protein once, DNA omitted. Its clone listing holds about 460,000 distinct CDR3 sequences. The sample was blood T cells: a sorted CD56 or NKG2C T cell subset, CD4+ or CD8+ T cells, or bulk PBMC T cells (not recorded which). The receptors were sampled from a woman aged 50 to 60 in good health.

The genes are TRBV27 and TRBJ2-7; no DNA is available, so the TRBD1 call from TCRdb remains unchecked. CDR1 is MNHEY, CDR2 SMNVEV, per germline (reference sequence). The CDR3 has 13 amino acids. The CDR3 is CATRRQGAWEQYF.

The chain links TRBV10-3 to TRBJ2-1; TCRdb's D call of TRBD1 is untestable without DNA. Germline CDR1 reads ENHRY; CDR2 reads SYGVKD. The CDR3 runs 17 residues. CDR3: CAISGQGAHDYYNEQFF.

CDR3: CSVLGASEIEQFF. V gene TRBV20-1 combines with J gene TRBJ2-1; the TCRdb D gene call, TRBD2, has no DNA to confirm it. CDR3 size: 13 residues. Germline-derived CDR1 and CDR2 are DFQATT and SNEGSKA (reference sequence).

The genes are TRBV5-1 and TRBJ1-1; the TRBD1 assignment by TCRdb is unverifiable without DNA. This CDR3 is 15 amino acids long. The germline V gene encodes CDR1 SGHRS and CDR2 YFSETQ. CDR3 sequence reads: CASSLTRDRRTEAFF. The variable domain in full, completed from reference TRBV5-1 and TRBJ1-1, reads KAGVTQTPRYLIKTRGQQVTLSCSPISGHRSVSWYQQTPGQGLQFLFEYFSETQRNKGNFPGRFSGRQFSNSRSEMNVSTLELGDSALYLCASSLTRDRRTEAFFGQGTRLTVV.

This chain uses TRBV29-1 with TRBJ1-1. This CDR3 is 13 amino acids long. Germline values: CDR1 SQVTM, CDR2 ANQGSEA. The CDR3 is CSVVRHLNTEAFF. Based on the CDR3 plus reference TRBV29-1 and TRBJ1-1, the full variable domain is SAVISQKPSRDICQRGTSLTIQCQVDSQVTMMFWYRQQPGQSLTLIATANQGSEATYESGFVIDKFPISRPNLTFSTLTVSNMSPEDSSIYLCSVVRHLNTEAFFGQGTRLTVV.

The J gene is TRBJ1-4, the V gene TRBV14. The germline V gene encodes CDR1 SGHDN and CDR2 FVKESK. CDR3 size: 16 residues. CDR3 loop: CASSHRVTRTNEKLFF. Full variable domain (outside the CDR3, taken from reference TRBV14 and TRBJ1-4): EAGVTQFPSHSVIEKGQTVTLRCDPISGHDNLYWYRRVMGKEIKFLLHFVKESKQDESGMPNNRFLAERTGGTYSTLKVQPAELEDSGVYFCASSHRVTRTNEKLFFGSGTQLSVL.

The chain uses TRBV7-8 and TRBJ2-2; the D gene TCRdb calls, TRBD2, cannot be checked with no DNA. Germline lookup yields CDR1 SGHVS and CDR2 FQNEAQ. The CDR3 extends over 17 amino acids. This chain's CDR3 is CASSSTRTSGNTGELFF.

The chain combines TRBV12-3 or TRBV12-4 with TRBJ1-5; TCRdb selects TRBD1, and the lack of DNA leaves this call unchecked. The CDR3 is made up of 15 amino acids. CDR3 sequence: CASSLGTGSGQPQHF.

V is TRBV6-5 and J is TRBJ2-2; TCRdb returns TRBD1, unconfirmable since there is no DNA. This CDR3 has 13 residues. Germline CDR1 and CDR2: MNHEY and SVGAGI. The CDR3 is CASSGQGPGELFF.

The rearrangement joins TRBV12-3 or TRBV12-4 to TRBJ2-6; TCRdb designates TRBD1, a call that cannot be tested without DNA. The CDR3 is 17 amino acids. The CDR3 spells CASRVQGASSGANVLTF.

This sequence joins TRBV25-1 and TRBJ2-1; TCRdb lists TRBD2, though no DNA is available to test this call. The germline CDR1 and CDR2 sequences are MGHDK and SYGVNS. The CDR3 length is 18 residues. The CDR3 sequence is CASSELTGGLAGVSEQFF. The entire variable domain, with the rest obtained from reference TRBV25-1 and TRBJ2-1, is as follows: EADIYQTPRYLVIGTGKKITLECSQTMGHDKMYWYQQDPGMELHLIHYSYGVNSTEKGDLSSESTVSRIRTEHFPLTLESARPSHTSQYLCASSELTGGLAGVSEQFFGPGTRLTVL.

This chain uses TRBV5-1 with TRBJ2-1; the TCRdb D gene call, TRBD1, has no DNA to confirm it. This CDR3 comprises 16 residues. The germline V gene encodes CDR1 SGHRS and CDR2 YFSETQ. The CDR3 sequence is CASRDSGTGSYNEQFF.

The V and J genes are TRBV5-1 and TRBJ2-1. Germline-derived CDR1 and CDR2 are SGHRS and YFSETQ. The length of the CDR3 is 15 residues. CDR3 sequence: CASSWDLSSYNEQFF.

This sequence joins TRBV11-3 and TRBJ2-1; with no DNA, the TCRdb D assignment of TRBD2 cannot be verified. This CDR3 has 17 residues. Germline loops: CDR1 SGHNT, CDR2 YENEEA. The CDR3 sequence is CASSLVVGLSSYNEQFF.

This rearrangement joins TRBV18 to TRBJ2-5; TCRdb selects TRBD1, and the lack of DNA leaves this call unchecked. The CDR3 loop spans 18 amino acids. CDR1 is KGHSH, CDR2 LQKENI, per germline. The CDR3 region is CASSPPDPGVLYQETQYF.

V is TRBV7-2 and J is TRBJ1-2. The CDR3 is 17 residues long. Germline V gene sequence: CDR1 SGHTA, CDR2 FQGNSA. The CDR3 loop is CASSSKSWGANNYGYTF.

The chain links TRBV29-1 to TRBJ1-1; TCRdb designates TRBD1, a call that cannot be tested without DNA. The CDR3 has 13 amino acids. Germline V gene data show CDR1 as SQVTM and CDR2 as ANQGSEA. The CDR3 protein is CSVQGRGNTEAFF. Filled out from reference TRBV29-1 and TRBJ1-1, the complete variable domain reads SAVISQKPSRDICQRGTSLTIQCQVDSQVTMMFWYRQQPGQSLTLIATANQGSEATYESGFVIDKFPISRPNLTFSTLTVSNMSPEDSSIYLCSVQGRGNTEAFFGQGTRLTVV.

CDR3 protein: CASSETGPGAKNIQYF. This sequence joins TRBV7-2 and TRBJ2-4; the TCRdb call, TRBD1, lacks DNA for checking. The germline V gene has CDR1 SGHTA and CDR2 FQGNSA. This CDR3 spans 16 amino acids.

V and J are TRBV20-1 and TRBJ2-5; absent DNA, TCRdb's TRBD1 call cannot be checked. From germline, CDR1 is DFQATT and CDR2 SNEGSKA (reference sequence). The CDR3 is made up of 14 amino acids. CDR3 region: CSARDQGSGKTQYF.

This chain joins TRBV9 and TRBJ2-1. The CDR3 consists of 13 residues. Germline CDR1 is SGDLS and CDR2 is YYNGEE. The CDR3 loop reads CASSVEPVGEQFF.

This chain uses TRBV7-8 with TRBJ2-2. CDR1 is SGHVS and CDR2 is FQNEAQ in the germline V gene. The CDR3 length is 14 residues. The CDR3 region is CASSPVPASGELFF.

CDR3 protein: CASSLFGSDPEAFF. This rearrangement joins TRBV11-2 to TRBJ1-1. The CDR3 runs 14 residues. Germline CDR1 is SGHAT and CDR2 is FQNNGV.

The rearrangement links TRBV29-1 to TRBJ2-3. Germline lookup yields CDR1 SQVTM and CDR2 ANQGSEA. CDR3 length: 13 amino acids. Here the CDR3 reads CSATTSGGDTQYF.